A selection of T cell receptor beta chains follows, all from one sample in a study of T cells after yellow fever vaccination. A single record per CDR3 protein comes from TCRdb applying MiXCR to the 5' RACE reads. The sample records about 74,000 distinct CDR3 sequences, approximately 7% being singletons. The input for sequencing was CD8+ T cells sorted from PBMCs, taken less than 6 days after the first yellow fever vaccination. All receptors derive from a man aged 18 to 35 who received the YFV17D yellow fever vaccine. Each CDR3 is given with its conserved first and last residue. Each record gives: J gene, D gene, clone size, V gene, CDR3 DNA, CDR3 protein. The D gene is left open where the match is weak. Expanded clones get a size class; other rows say once, few or many, or leave the size out.

>TRBJ2-7|TRBD1|-|TRBV5-4
TGTGCCAGCAGCCAGCAGCCGGGACAGAACTACGAGCAGTACTTC
CASSQQPGQNYEQYF
>TRBJ1-2|TRBD1|few|TRBV12-3/TRBV12-4
TGTGCCAGCAGTTCCTGGACAGGGGGCGGCTATGGCTACACCTTC
CASSSWTGGGYGYTF
>TRBJ1-6|TRBD1|few|TRBV4-1
TGCGCCAGCAGCCAAGGGGTGGGACAGTATAATTCACCCCTCCACTTT
CASSQGVGQYNSPLHF
>TRBJ1-1|TRBD1|few|TRBV27
TGTGCCAGCAGTCACCCGACAGGGGTGGATACTGAAGCTTTCTTT
CASSHPTGVDTEAFF
>TRBJ2-4|TRBD2|many|TRBV10-3
TGTGCCATCAGTGAGTCGATGGGGCTAGCGGGGCCCCTGGACATTCAGTACTTC
CAISESMGLAGPLDIQYF
>TRBJ1-1|-|-|TRBV12-3/TRBV12-4
TGTGCCAGCAGTTTGGGGCAGGGTCTCACTGAAGCTTTCTTT
CASSLGQGLTEAFF
>TRBJ1-3|TRBD1|many|TRBV7-2
TGTGCCAGCAGCTGGACAGGGTCTGGAAACACCATATATTTT
CASSWTGSGNTIYF
>TRBJ1-5|TRBD1|-|TRBV30
TGTGCCTGGAGGAACGACAGGGCGGGTCAGCCCCAGCATTTT
CAWRNDRAGQPQHF
>TRBJ2-7|-|-|TRBV25-1
TGTGCCAGCAGTGTGGGTGGCGAAGAGCAGTACTTC
CASSVGGEEQYF
>TRBJ1-2|TRBD1|-|TRBV27
TGTGCCAGCGCACTATTGGGGGGACAGGACACCTATGGCTACACCTTC
CASALLGGQDTYGYTF
>TRBJ2-1|-|many|TRBV5-1
TGCGCCAGCAGCTTTGGGACCTACAATGAGCAGTTCTTC
CASSFGTYNEQFF
>TRBJ1-1|-|few|TRBV5-1
TGCGCCAGCAGCTCCAAGTTGAACACTGAAGCTTTCTTT
CASSSKLNTEAFF
>TRBJ2-3|TRBD1|many|TRBV11-1
TGTGCCAGCAGCCCCGGGACAGGGGACACAGATACGCAGTATTTT
CASSPGTGDTDTQYF
>TRBJ2-1|TRBD1|few|TRBV12-3/TRBV12-4
TGTGCCAGCAGGACAGGGGTTCATGAGCAGTTCTTC
CASRTGVHEQFF
>TRBJ2-3|-|few|TRBV6-1
TGTGCCAGCAGAGAAGTAGGCACAGATACGCAGTATTTT
CASREVGTDTQYF
>TRBJ1-4|-|-|TRBV7-9
TGTGCCAGCGGCTTAGAAGTTAATGAAAAACTGTTTTTT
CASGLEVNEKLFF
>TRBJ1-6|-|many|TRBV10-3
TGTGCCATCAGTGGCTCTATTAATTCACCCCTCCACTTT
CAISGSINSPLHF
>TRBJ1-1|-|few|TRBV13
TGTGCCAGCAGCTCTTCCCCGGGGGAGGGGGAACCTGAAGCTTTCTTT
CASSSSPGEGEPEAFF
>TRBJ1-6|-|few|TRBV5-6
TGTGCCAGCAGCTTGTTATCTTCACCCCTCCACTTT
CASSLLSSPLHF
>TRBJ2-2|-|-|TRBV19
TGTGCCAGTTTGGTGGGCACGAACACCGGGGAGCTGTTTTTT
CASLVGTNTGELFF
>TRBJ2-5|-|-|TRBV4-1
TGCGCCAGCAGCCAAGGGCGGGGCCAAGAGACCCAGTACTTC
CASSQGRGQETQYF
>TRBJ1-6|-|-|TRBV23-1
TGCGCCAGCAGTCAGTCAGGGGCCCGTGGGGATTCACCCCTCCACTTT
CASSQSGARGDSPLHF
>TRBJ1-1|-|few|TRBV5-4
TGTGCCAGCTCCACCTCCCCGACATCATGGATCACTGAAGCTTTCTTT
CASSTSPTSWITEAFF
>TRBJ1-6|TRBD1|-|TRBV6-5
TGTGCCAGCAGTTACCTCTCGACAGGGGCAAATTCACCCCTCCACTTT
CASSYLSTGANSPLHF
>TRBJ1-3|-|few|TRBV7-2
TGTGCCAGCAGCCTCACTTGGACAACTGGAAACACCATATATTTT
CASSLTWTTGNTIYF
>TRBJ2-2|-|-|TRBV5-6
TGTGCCAGCAGCTTGGTTGGGGGCACCGGGGAGCTGTTTTTT
CASSLVGGTGELFF
>TRBJ2-3|TRBD1|few|TRBV6-1
TGTGCCAGCAGTGTAACCCCAAGCAGGGGGCAAGATACGCAGTATTTT
CASSVTPSRGQDTQYF
>TRBJ2-6|-|few|TRBV27
TGTGCCGGCAGTCACAGGAGCTCTGGGGCCAACGTCCTGACTTTC
CAGSHRSSGANVLTF
>TRBJ2-3|TRBD1|few|TRBV19
TGTGCCAGTAGCTCACCGGGACAGGGGATGGCAGATACGCAGTATTTT
CASSSPGQGMADTQYF
>TRBJ2-3|TRBD2|-|TRBV6-2/TRBV6-3
TGTGCCAGCAGTCCACAGACTAGCGGTGATACGCAGTATTTT
CASSPQTSGDTQYF
>TRBJ2-3|TRBD2|many|TRBV7-9
TGTGCCAGCGTGCCTAGCGGGGGTCTAGATACGCAGTATTTT
CASVPSGGLDTQYF
>TRBJ1-1|-|-|TRBV30
TGTGCCTGGAGTTACCACTCGAGTGCTGAAGCTTTCTTT
CAWSYHSSAEAFF
>TRBJ2-5|-|many|TRBV6-2/TRBV6-3
TGTGCCAGCAGTTACGGGCTAGTCGTGGAGACCCAGTACTTC
CASSYGLVVETQYF
>TRBJ1-1|-|few|TRBV4-3
TGCGCCAGCAGCCAAGACGGGGGGCGAGACACTGAAGCTTTCTTT
CASSQDGGRDTEAFF
>TRBJ2-5|-|many|TRBV6-5
TGTGCCAGCAGTTACGAAACAGCCGGGCGGTTGGAGACCCAGTACTTC
CASSYETAGRLETQYF
>TRBJ2-2|-|few|TRBV19
TGTGCCAGTAGTATGGTGCGGAACACCGGGGAGCTGTTTTTT
CASSMVRNTGELFF
>TRBJ1-6|-|-|TRBV7-6
TGTGCCAGCAGCCCCCAGAGCTCCTATAATTCACCCCTCCACTTT
CASSPQSSYNSPLHF
>TRBJ1-4|-|-|TRBV7-2
TGTGCCAGCAGCTTAATTGAGGGCTCTAATGAAAAACTGTTTTTT
CASSLIEGSNEKLFF
>TRBJ2-1|-|many|TRBV29-1
TGCAGCGTAGCTTTTTACAATGAGCAGTTCTTC
CSVAFYNEQFF
>TRBJ1-2|TRBD1|few|TRBV4-3
TGCGCCAGCAGCCCCGGGACAGGGGCTTCCTATGGCTACACCTTC
CASSPGTGASYGYTF
>TRBJ1-5|-|many|TRBV4-1
TGCGCCAGCAGCCAAGTAGTGGGTGAAAATCAGCCCCAGCATTTT
CASSQVVGENQPQHF
>TRBJ2-3|TRBD2|once|TRBV18
TGTGCCAGCAGCACCGGGACTAGCGAACAGGATACGCAGTATTTT
CASSTGTSEQDTQYF
>TRBJ2-5|-|-|TRBV9
TGTGCCAGCAGCGTAGAGGGGTACCAAGAGACCCAGTACTTC
CASSVEGYQETQYF
>TRBJ1-5|-|few|TRBV7-6
TGTGCCAGCAGCTTAGGAGGGAGTGGTCAGCCCCAGCATTTT
CASSLGGSGQPQHF
>TRBJ2-3|-|few|TRBV6-2/TRBV6-3
TGTGCCAGCAGTGACCGCACGACAGATACGCAGTATTTT
CASSDRTTDTQYF
>TRBJ2-2|-|-|TRBV6-2/TRBV6-3
TGTGCCAGCAGTCCGAGTCCAGGGGTGAACACCGGGGAGCTGTTTTTT
CASSPSPGVNTGELFF
>TRBJ2-1|TRBD2|many|TRBV7-6
TGTGCCAGCAGCCCCCCCCCGGGGGGGTACAATGAGCAGTTCTTC
CASSPPPGGYNEQFF
>TRBJ2-5|TRBD2|-|TRBV7-3
TGTGCCAGCAGCTCCCAGAGCAGCGGGGGCTTAGAGACCCAGTACTTC
CASSSQSSGGLETQYF
>TRBJ2-7|TRBD2|-|TRBV7-3
TGTGCCAGCAGCTTAAGGCGGGGGGGCCTGTACGAGCAGTACTTC
CASSLRRGGLYEQYF
>TRBJ1-6|-|many|TRBV7-9
TGTGCCAGCAGCTTAGAGGACACGGATTCACCCCTCCACTTT
CASSLEDTDSPLHF
>TRBJ2-3|TRBD2|once|TRBV2
TGTACCCTCAGTTTAGCGCAGATAGCGGGCTTTCTAGGAGATACGCAGTATTTT
CTLSLAQIAGFLGDTQYF
>TRBJ1-2|-|few|TRBV6-1
TGTGCCAGCAGTGAAGTGGAGGGGCCCTACGGGGGTGGCTACACCTTC
CASSEVEGPYGGGYTF
>TRBJ2-7|-|-|TRBV25-1
TGTGCCAGCGGAGAGGGGGGCGCCTCCTACGAGCAGTACTTC
CASGEGGASYEQYF
>TRBJ2-1|-|many|TRBV2
TGTGCCAGCACCTGGCTAGGTGCAAATGAGCAGTTCTTC
CASTWLGANEQFF
>TRBJ2-5|TRBD2|many|TRBV11-1
TGTGCCAGCAGCCCCGATTCTTTACTAGCGGGGGGATGGCTACAAGAGACCCAGTACTTC
CASSPDSLLAGGWLQETQYF